This T cell receptor beta chain comes out of a study of blood T cell repertoires in COVID-19. Turning to the study itself: Researchers got acute and convalescent COVID-19 samples from the United States, Italy and Spain. Sources were T cells, B-cell-depleted T cells, or PBMCs; the material itself was cDNA or gDNA.

The count of this clone is one. CDR1 is MNHEY and CDR2 is SVGAGI in the germline V gene. The CDR3 spans 12 residues. V was trimmed by 5 bases and J by 8 bases, leaving 7 bases between them. This table comes from immunoSEQ multiplex PCR, and its TCRdb copy is limited to in-frame clones, with some not included. The repertoire holds roughly 220,000 clones, approximately 90% seen once, with more than 2.5% in the top ten. The chain joins TRBV6-5 to TRBJ1-6; D is unclear. Sequencing used PBMCs or T cells enriched from blood (not recorded which). This clonotype was obtained from a woman in her 30s who had recovered from COVID-19. CDR3 coding DNA: TGTGCCAGCAGTACAAGCGATTCACCCCTCCACTTT. Its protein is CASSTSDSPLHF.